Below are 13 T cell receptor beta chains sequenced from a single sample in a study of tumor-infiltrating lymphocytes in primary liver carcinoma. Co-extracted RNA and DNA came from 20-30 mg of unsorted bulk tissue. TCR beta cDNA was prepared out of roughly 0.45 ug total RNA by means of a constant-region primer. TCR beta libraries came from three nested multiplex PCR rounds using slightly modified ARM-PCR. With TRBV1-TRBV30 forward primers and a C-beta reverse primer, the first two PCR rounds were run for approximately 10 cycles each. TCRdb fed the multiplex PCR reads into MiXCR, producing one record per CDR3 protein. The table lists under 90,000 distinct CDR3 sequences, over 60% of them singletons. Input material: liver tumor tissue from sampling region 1. Subset defined: tumor region T1, superior pole. Receptors originate from a man aged 35-49 years with primary liver carcinoma and hepatitis B virus infection.

This chain uses TRBV29-1 with TRBJ2-3, with a possible D match to TRBD1 (8 bases). The CDR3 runs 15 residues. V lost 5 bases and J 15 bases, leaving 30 bases between the germline ends. CDR1 is SQVTM and CDR2 is ANQGSEA in the germline V gene. Written as DNA, the CDR3 is TGCAGCGTTACAGGACAGGGAGGGACCACAGATACGCGATATTTT. It specifies CSVTGQGGTTDTRYF.

This clonotype was counted a few times. At one boundary the junction diverges from the germline segment, which might be a read error. This rearrangement joins TRBV11-2 to TRBJ2-3, with no clear D. CDR1 SGHAT and CDR2 FQNNGV come from the germline V gene. This CDR3 comprises 12 residues. The CDR3 spells CAGSIGYDTQYF. The CDR3 region has the DNA TGTGCCGGCAGCATAGGATATGATACGCAGTATTTT.

The rearrangement uses TRBV6-6 and TRBJ2-6; D is ambiguous. The CDR3 has 15 amino acids. Germline V gene sequence: CDR1 MNHNY, CDR2 SVGAGI (reference sequence). Trimming cost V 7 bases and J 5 bases, with 15 bases left between them. The CDR3 loop is CASTPRISWANVLTF. For the CDR3, the DNA is TGTGCCAGCACTCCGAGGATTTCTTGGGCCAACGTCCTGACTTTC.

On this clonotype: The conserved closing phenylalanine or tryptophan is absent in this CDR3, likely reflecting a read error. CDR3 protein: CASSLVHGEQYL. CDR3 sequence (DNA): TGTGCCAGCAGCTTAGTCCATGGCGAGCAGTACCTC. The V call is TRBV7-8, the J call TRBJ2-7, with D unresolved. Germline CDR1 reads SGHVS; CDR2 reads FQNEAQ. V lost 1 base, J lost 6 bases, and 7 bases lay in between. The CDR3 is 12 amino acids.

Note on this clonotype: The junction departs from the called germline gene at one end, perhaps through a read error. The chain links TRBV2 to TRBJ1-5; D possibly corresponds to TRBD1 (5 bases). CDR3 length: 13 amino acids. The germline gives CDR1 SNHLY, CDR2 FYNNEI. The CDR3 loop reads CASSKDGGQSQHF. The CDR3 bases are TGTGCCAGCAGTAAGGATGGGGGTCAGTCCCAGCATTTT.

With respect to this clonotype: Since no conserved phenylalanine or tryptophan closes the CDR3, a read error is the likely cause. The rearrangement uses TRBV12-3 or TRBV12-4 and TRBJ2-5, with D uncertain. The CDR3 has 12 amino acids. V dropped 7 bases and J dropped 2 bases, with 8 bases sitting between them. CDR3 DNA sequence: TGTGCCAGCAAGGCTCAGCAAGAGACCCAGTACTTA. Protein sequence: CASKAQQETQYL.

To note about this clonotype: The germline gene is not matched at one end of the junction; a read error may be the cause. Here the CDR3 reads CARSFNPGGEKYF. CDR3 bases: TGTGCCAGGAGCTTTAATCCAGGGGGAGAGAAGTACTTC. The chain employs TRBV5-5 and TRBJ2-7; 7 nucleotides match TRBD1. This CDR3 has 13 amino acids. Germline lookup yields CDR1 SGHKS and CDR2 YYEKEE (reference sequence).

On this clonotype: One end of the junction does not line up with germline, which may come from a read error. V is TRBV12-3 or TRBV12-4 and J is TRBJ1-5; unclear D gene. This CDR3 spans 13 amino acids. CDR3 residues: CVSSAASNQPQHF. DNA of the CDR3: TGTGTCAGCAGCGCGGCCAGCAATCAGCCCCAGCATTTT.

This clonotype was observed once. An end of the junction does not agree with germline; a read error may underlie this. This chain uses TRBV29-1 with TRBJ1-2; perhaps TRBD1 as D (5 bases). Germline CDR1 reads SQVTM; CDR2 reads ANQGSEA. The CDR3 runs to 14 residues. The CDR3 region is CSVDREGRSYGYTF. The CDR3 DNA reads TGCAGTGTTGATAGAGAGGGGAGAAGCTATGGCTACACCTTC. Using reference TRBV29-1 and TRBJ1-2 for the parts outside the CDR3, the full variable domain is SAVISQKPSRDICQRGTSLTIQCQVDSQVTMMFWYRQQPGQSLTLIATANQGSEATYESGFVIDKFPISRPNLTFSTLTVSNMSPEDSSIYLCSVDREGRSYGYTFGSGTRLTVV.

A word on this clonotype: One junction end disagrees with the germline gene, perhaps due to a read error. The chain combines TRBV10-3 with TRBJ1-2; the D is unclear. Germline V gene data show CDR1 as ENHRY and CDR2 as SYGVKD. This CDR3 has 14 amino acids. The CDR3: CAISERASNYCYIF. The CDR3 nucleotides are TGTGCCATCAGTGAACGGGCATCCAACTATTGCTACATCTTT.

Remarks on this clonotype: This may stem from a read error, because a much larger clone lies one nucleotide away. The CDR3 does not close with the conserved phenylalanine or tryptophan, likely indicating a read error. V and J are TRBV28 and TRBJ2-7; 10 nucleotides align to TRBD2. The CDR3 contains 17 residues. V was clipped by 5 bases and J by 1 base; unmatched bases: 11. Germline loops: CDR1 MDHEN, CDR2 SYDVKM. The CDR3 loop is CASSPLGGSGGSYEQYL. The CDR3, as DNA: TGTGCCAGCAGTCCCCTCGGGGGTAGCGGGGGGTCCTACGAGCAGTACTTA.

At least ten counts were recorded for this clonotype. The rearrangement links TRBV25-1 to TRBJ2-5; TRBD2 aligns across 7 bases. With V trimmed by 5 bases and J by 5 bases, 5 bases remained unmatched. This CDR3 spans 13 amino acids. The germline gives CDR1 MGHDK, CDR2 SYGVNS. The CDR3 nucleotides are TGTGCCAGCAGTCCATGGGGAGGGGAGACCCAGTACTTC. This codes for CASSPWGGETQYF.

V is TRBV29-1 and J is TRBJ2-3; D might be TRBD2 (5 bases). Germline V gives CDR1 SQVTM, CDR2 ANQGSEA. Trimming took off 8 bases at V and 3 bases at J, with 18 bases between the two ends. The CDR3 extends over 14 amino acids. This CDR3 reads CSIKHGPGTDTQYF. CDR3 nucleotides: TGCAGCATTAAACACGGACCGGGGACAGATACGCAGTATTTT.